The 24 T cell receptor beta chains in this list originate from one sample, sequenced in a study of T cells in Graves' hyperthyroidism and ophthalmopathy. RNA transcripts gave rise to amplified TCR beta CDR3 regions. The study used the HTBI primer set for a first-round RT-PCR of the TCR CDR3. TCRdb passed the multiplex PCR reads through MiXCR, listing each CDR3 protein once. The table lists some 650,000 distinct CDR3 sequences, approximately 15% of them singletons. Sequencing was carried out using blood. These receptors were taken from a woman between 35 and 50 years old with Graves' ophthalmopathy.

This clonotype has at least ten counts. The chain recombines TRBV3-1 with TRBJ1-5, with 8 bases fitting TRBD1. Trimming cost V 4 bases and J 9 bases; bases outside gene matches: 8. Germline lookup yields CDR1 LGHDT and CDR2 YNNKEL (reference sequence). The CDR3 extends over 14 amino acids. The CDR3 loop reads CASSLSTGGGPQHF. DNA of the CDR3: TGTGCCAGCAGCCTATCCACAGGGGGTGGGCCCCAGCATTTT.

This clonotype was seen a handful of times. This chain links TRBV5-1 with TRBJ2-1, with D uncertain. Germline CDR1 SGHRS, CDR2 YFSETQ. V was clipped by 0 bases and J by 8 bases, with 12 bases between them. The CDR3 consists of 14 residues. CDR3 residues: CASSLGRIWDEQFF. CDR3 nucleotides: TGCGCCAGCAGCTTGGGGCGAATTTGGGATGAGCAGTTCTTC.

The chain employs TRBV19 and TRBJ2-1; 9 bases are a match to TRBD2. The ends lost 4 bases at V and 1 base at J; junction bases unmatched: 5. Germline CDR1 LNHDA, CDR2 SQIVND (reference sequence). The CDR3 contains 16 residues. CDR3 in amino acids: CASSNSGSSSYNEQFF. For the CDR3, the DNA is TGTGCCAGTAGTAATAGCGGGAGCTCTTCCTACAATGAGCAGTTCTTC.

This clonotype was counted between two and nine times. The rearrangement joins TRBV11-2 to TRBJ2-1, with TRBD2 identical over 11 bases. This CDR3 contains 15 residues. Germline V gene sequence: CDR1 SGHAT, CDR2 FQNNGV. J lost 15 bases, V lost 5 bases, and 15 bases had no gene match. CDR3 sequence (DNA): TGTGCCAGCAGCCCATTGACTAGCGGGATGGCTCGTCTGTTCTTC. It yields the protein CASSPLTSGMARLFF.

This clonotype was seen only a few times. The genes are TRBV4-2 and TRBJ2-3, with D maybe TRBD2 (6 bases). This CDR3 region has 15 residues. V was clipped by 0 bases and J by 4 bases, with 11 bases between them. Germline CDR1 is LGHNA and CDR2 is YNFKEQ. This CDR3 reads CASSQESSVPDTQYF. In nucleotides, the CDR3 is TGTGCCAGCAGCCAAGAATCTAGCGTCCCAGATACGCAGTATTTT.

The table lists this clonotype with many counts. V usage is TRBV12-3 or TRBV12-4 and J usage is TRBJ2-1, with 9 bases lining up with TRBD2. The CDR3 extends over 16 amino acids. V lost 0 bases to trimming and J lost 7 bases; unmatched junction nucleotides: 7. In DNA form, the CDR3 reads TGTGCCAGCAGTTTAGCGTGGGGACTAGCCGCGAATGAGCAGTTCTTC. Protein: CASSLAWGLAANEQFF.

This clonotype showed up many times. The rearrangement links TRBV9 to TRBJ2-3; 7 bases map to TRBD2. From germline, CDR1 is SGDLS and CDR2 YYNGEE. The V gene end was trimmed by 1 base and the J gene end by 3 bases; junction bases not matched to a gene: 2. The CDR3 is made up of 14 amino acids. The CDR3 DNA is TGTGCCAGCAGCGTAAGCGGGAAGACAGATACGCAGTATTTT. As protein: CASSVSGKTDTQYF.

This clonotype was seen ten or more times. This sequence joins TRBV5-1 and TRBJ2-1, with D unclear. Per the germline V gene, CDR1 is SGHRS and CDR2 is YFSETQ. V lost 2 bases to trimming and J lost 9 bases, with 9 bases between them. The CDR3 is made up of 12 amino acids. CDR3 DNA: TGCGCCAGCAGCTTCGTTGGCGTTGAGCAGTTCTTC. As protein: CASSFVGVEQFF.

This clonotype was recorded at least ten times. The genes are TRBV30 and TRBJ1-6; no clear D. The germline V and J ends were trimmed by 3 bases and 7 bases, with 16 bases remaining between them. Germline lookup yields CDR1 GTSNPN and CDR2 SVGIG (reference sequence). This CDR3 comprises 15 residues. CDR3 sequence: CAWRAKASGNSPLHF. The CDR3 DNA sequence: TGTGCCTGGAGGGCTAAGGCCTCGGGCAATTCACCCCTCCACTTT.

This clonotype was detected many times. V and J are TRBV11-2 and TRBJ1-6; D not certain. The length of the CDR3 is 14 residues. Trimming took 1 base from V and 10 from J, leaving 11 bases between them. Germline V gene data show CDR1 as SGHAT and CDR2 as FQNNGV. CDR3 loop: CASSLVGSESPLHF. CDR3 coding DNA: TGTGCCAGCAGCTTAGTAGGGTCTGAGTCACCCCTCCACTTT.

This clonotype was seen many times. The J gene is TRBJ2-5, the V gene TRBV20-1; D unresolved. Germline V gene data show CDR1 as DFQATT and CDR2 as SNEGSKA (reference sequence). Trimming stripped 8 bases from V and 1 base from J, with 11 bases between. The CDR3 loop spans 12 amino acids. The CDR3, as DNA: TGCAGTCCGAAGACGGTCCAAGAGACCCAGTACTTC. Its translation: CSPKTVQETQYF.

This clonotype has at least ten counts. CDR3 amino acids: CASSTPPGQGKEKLFF. Written as DNA, the CDR3 is TGTGCCAGCAGTACACCTCCCGGACAGGGCAAAGAAAAACTGTTTTTT. This chain links TRBV28 with TRBJ1-4; 8 bases are shared with TRBD1. This CDR3 region has 16 residues. Unmatched junction bases numbered 13, after V lost 5 bases and J lost 8 bases. CDR1 and CDR2 (germline): MDHEN, SYDVKM.

Ten or more counts support this clonotype. The rearrangement links TRBV5-6 to TRBJ2-3; 8 bases fit TRBD2. V lost 2 bases and J lost 2; bases outside the gene matches: 4. The CDR3 sequence is 15 residues long. Germline V gene lookup returns CDR1 SGHDT and CDR2 YYEEEE. The CDR3 is CASSFRGGTTDTQYF. CDR3 bases: TGTGCCAGCAGCTTCCGCGGGGGGACCACAGATACGCAGTATTTT.

The sample holds many counts of this clonotype. This chain uses TRBV3-1 with TRBJ2-5, with D unclear. V shed 0 bases and J shed 2 bases, with 4 bases lying between them. This CDR3 has 13 amino acids. Germline CDR1 reads LGHDT; CDR2 reads YNNKEL (reference sequence). CDR3 sequence (DNA): TGTGCCAGCAGCCAAGATCCGCAAGAGACCCAGTACTTC. Its protein product is CASSQDPQETQYF.

This clonotype came up a few times. The junction differs from germline at one of its ends, possibly a read error. V and J are TRBV6-1 and TRBJ2-7; 8 bases agree with TRBD1. Germline V CDR1 and CDR2: MNHNS, SASEGT. The CDR3 has 15 residues. This CDR3 reads CASPRDRLLSCEQYF. In nucleotides, the CDR3 is TGTGCCAGCCCACGGGACAGGCTACTCTCCTGCGAGCAGTACTTC.

Ten or more counts support this clonotype. The CDR3 DNA is TGTGCCAGTGGGACGGCGGCCTCCTACGAGCAGTACTTC. Translation gives CASGTAASYEQYF. This chain connects TRBV11-2 to TRBJ2-7; D assignment may be TRBD1 or TRBD2 (5 bases each). Germline loops: CDR1 SGHAT, CDR2 FQNNGV. The CDR3 consists of 13 residues. V was cut by 9 bases and J by 0 bases, with 12 bases left in between.

This clonotype was recorded at least ten times. This chain connects TRBV5-5 to TRBJ1-2; D ambiguous. Trimming took 0 bases from V and 4 from J, leaving 7 bases between them. CDR1 SGHKS and CDR2 YYEKEE come from the germline V gene (reference sequence). The CDR3 runs 13 residues. The CDR3 region has the DNA TGTGCCAGCAGCTTGGTGCAGTCCTATGGCTACACCTTC. It codes for CASSLVQSYGYTF.

This clonotype came up many times. The chain uses TRBV2 and TRBJ1-4, with D uncertain. The germline CDR1 and CDR2 sequences are SNHLY and FYNNEI. The germline V and J ends were trimmed by 3 bases and 6 bases, with 8 bases remaining between them. There are 13 residues in the CDR3. DNA of the CDR3: TGTGCCAGCAGTGATTGGGTAGATGAAAAACTGTTTTTT. Translated: CASSDWVDEKLFF.

Many counts were recorded for this clonotype. The CDR3 loop is CASSPPRWRSNEQFF. The CDR3 DNA sequence: TGTGCCAGCAGCCCCCCCCGATGGCGGTCCAATGAGCAGTTCTTC. This chain joins TRBV11-2 and TRBJ2-1; D is uncertain. The V gene lost 5 bases and the J gene lost 6 bases, with 17 bases spanning the gap. Germline V lookup: CDR1 SGHAT, CDR2 FQNNGV. This CDR3 spans 15 amino acids.

The chain has TRBV28 and TRBJ2-7; D is unclear. This CDR3 region has 15 residues. Trimming took off 8 bases at V and 3 bases at J, with 20 bases between the two ends. The germline V gene encodes CDR1 MDHEN and CDR2 SYDVKM. CDR3 in amino acids: CASGKFDGRFYEQYF. The CDR3 DNA follows: TGTGCCAGCGGTAAATTTGATGGACGGTTCTACGAGCAGTACTTC.

The chain uses TRBV30 and TRBJ2-1; D not resolved. The CDR3 has 14 amino acids. Deletions cut 0 bases from V and 6 bases from J, with 12 bases between. Germline V lookup: CDR1 GTSNPN, CDR2 SVGIG (reference sequence). The CDR3 region has the DNA TGTGCCTGGAGTGTACCGGATGTTCGCAATGAGCAGTTCTTC. Encoded protein: CAWSVPDVRNEQFF.

At least ten counts were recorded for this clonotype. For the CDR3, the DNA is TGTGCCAGCAGTCCCGGGACAGGGTTTGGCACCGGGGAGCTGTTTTTT. It yields the protein CASSPGTGFGTGELFF. The chain has TRBV6-1 and TRBJ2-2; 9 bases line up with TRBD1. V dropped 5 bases and J dropped 4; count of bases not matched to a gene: 8. This CDR3 contains 16 residues. The germline V gene has CDR1 MNHNS and CDR2 SASEGT.

This clonotype occurred many times. The chain combines TRBV7-8 with TRBJ2-3; 9 bases are a match to TRBD2. This CDR3 region has 19 residues. Trimming took 0 bases from V and 3 from J; bases not matched to a gene: 13. Per the germline V gene, CDR1 is SGHVS and CDR2 is FQNEAQ. CDR3 nucleotide sequence: TGTGCCAGCAGCTTAGCGCGATTGGCTAGCGGGATGAAGACAGATACGCAGTATTTT. Its protein product is CASSLARLASGMKTDTQYF.

This clonotype was counted many times. The chain uses TRBV18 and TRBJ1-1; D is uncertain. V lost 4 bases and J 8 bases, leaving 26 bases between the germline ends. In germline, CDR1 is KGHSH, CDR2 LQKENI. The CDR3 is 17 residues long. The CDR3 DNA follows: TGTGCCAGCTCACTATCAGTGCTCCAAGGAAGAGGCCGCGAAGCTTTCTTT. Translating gives CASSLSVLQGRGREAFF.